Below, 22 T cell receptor beta chains from the same sample are listed, as sequenced in a study of cytomegalovirus exposure and HLA in healthy donors. In the PCR, 60 Vbeta and 13 Jbeta primers were used. Libraries were prepared by immunoSEQ multiplex PCR; TCRdb keeps only in-frame clonotypes and omits some of them. Of 150,000 to 200,000 clones listed, more than 60% are singletons. Material for sequencing was PBMCs. The source is a woman aged 40 to 55 in good health and CMV-seropositive.

The rearrangement joins TRBV6-1 to TRBJ1-5; a possible D gene is TRBD1 (6 bases). With 7 bases removed from V and 2 bases from J, the gap between germline ends came to 15 bases. The CDR3 sequence is 15 residues long. Per the germline V gene, CDR1 is MNHNS and CDR2 is SASEGT. The CDR3 spells CASTIQGYGNQPQHF. CDR3 bases: TGTGCCAGCACCATACAGGGATATGGCAATCAGCCCCAGCATTTT.

This clone was recorded once. The chain is built from TRBV6-5 and TRBJ2-7, with 7 bases identical to TRBD1. The CDR3 sequence is 16 residues long. With V trimmed by 4 bases and J by 4 bases, 13 bases remained unmatched. Per the germline V gene, CDR1 is MNHEY and CDR2 is SVGAGI. CDR3 DNA: TGTGCCAGCAGTTCCGCAACAGGGGTAGGGCGGTACGAGCAGTACTTC. Translating gives CASSSATGVGRYEQYF.

This chain links TRBV28 with TRBJ1-1; TRBD1 aligns across 9 bases. The V segment lost 5 bases and the J segment 1 base; nucleotides outside the gene matches: 8. This CDR3 is 16 amino acids long. Per the germline V gene, CDR1 is MDHEN and CDR2 is SYDVKM. The chain's CDR3 is CASSTDRGSPNTEAFF. The DNA of the CDR3 is TGTGCCAGCAGTACCGACAGGGGGTCCCCGAACACTGAAGCTTTCTTT.

The V call is TRBV6-4, the J call TRBJ2-3; 12 positions match TRBD2. This CDR3 comprises 15 residues. Germline CDR1 and CDR2: MRHNA and SNTAGT. The V gene end was trimmed by 6 bases and the J gene end by 6 bases; junction bases not matched to a gene: 7. CDR3 in DNA: TGTGCCAGCAGCCCGACTAGCGGGAGAGTGGATACGCAGTATTTT. Translated: CASSPTSGRVDTQYF.

The chain links TRBV15 to TRBJ1-4, with 7 positions matching TRBD1. The germline CDR1 and CDR2 sequences are LNHNV and YYDKDF (reference sequence). J was trimmed by 0 bases and V by 0 bases; bases with no gene match: 7. The CDR3 is made up of 18 amino acids. Here the CDR3 reads CATSRDGGQITTNEKLFF. CDR3 sequence (DNA): TGTGCCACCAGCAGAGATGGGGGACAGATCACAACTAATGAAAAACTGTTTTTT.

The V and J genes are TRBV19 and TRBJ2-4; 7 nucleotides agree with TRBD2. In germline, CDR1 is LNHDA, CDR2 SQIVND (reference sequence). The CDR3 runs to 13 residues. V dropped 7 bases and J dropped 6; count of bases not matched to a gene: 6. CDR3 sequence: CASTDGRRNIQYF. The DNA of the CDR3 is TGTGCCAGTACCGACGGGAGGAGAAACATTCAGTACTTC.

The chain is built from TRBV11-2 and TRBJ2-3; TRBD2 agrees at 8 bases. The germline V gene encodes CDR1 SGHAT and CDR2 FQNNGV. CDR3 size: 14 residues. Losses at the gene ends were 5 bases for V and 5 bases for J; bases not matched to a gene: 6. The CDR3 DNA follows: TGTGCCAGCAGCAAAGGGCTAGCGGGAGATACGCAGTATTTT. Its protein is CASSKGLAGDTQYF.

The CDR3 region has the DNA TGTGCCAGCAGTTTTCAGGGGACAGGGTTTTTCGAGCAGTACTTC. Residues: CASSFQGTGFFEQYF. The gene calls are TRBV28 and TRBJ2-7, with 9 bases aligning to TRBD1. CDR3 length equals 15 residues. V trimming: 3 bases; J trimming: 6 bases; junction bases outside the gene matches: 9. From germline, CDR1 is MDHEN and CDR2 SYDVKM.

The chain carries TRBV19 and TRBJ2-7; 12 positions agree with TRBD2. J gave up 2 bases and V 6 bases, and 5 bases lay outside the gene matches. The CDR3 totals 15 residues. From germline, CDR1 is LNHDA and CDR2 SQIVND (reference sequence). This chain's CDR3 is CASRPGLAGPYEQYF. The CDR3, as DNA: TGTGCCAGTAGGCCCGGACTAGCGGGACCCTACGAGCAGTACTTC. Combining the CDR3 with reference TRBV19 and TRBJ2-7 gives the whole variable domain DGGITQSPKYLFRKEGQNVTLSCEQNLNHDAMYWYRQDPGQGLRLIYYSQIVNDFQKGDIAEGYSVSREKKESFPLTVTSAQKNPTAFYLCASRPGLAGPYEQYFGPGTRLTVT.

V gene TRBV5-4 combines with J gene TRBJ2-3; TRBD2 is a possible D gene (5 bases). CDR3 length: 16 amino acids. Deletions cut 4 bases from V and 0 bases from J, with 15 bases between. CDR1 and CDR2 from the germline V gene are SGHNT and YYREEE (reference sequence). The CDR3 sequence is CASSPVVGVSTDTQYF. The CDR3 bases are TGTGCCAGCAGCCCGGTTGTGGGAGTTAGCACAGATACGCAGTATTTT. Together with reference TRBV5-4 and TRBJ2-3, the CDR3 gives the full variable domain: ETGVTQSPTHLIKTRGQQVTLRCSSQSGHNTVSWYQQALGQGPQFIFQYYREEENGRGNFPPRFSGLQFPNYSSELNVNALELDDSALYLCASSPVVGVSTDTQYFGPGTRLTVL.

This clone is a singleton in its sample. The J gene is TRBJ2-3, the V gene TRBV7-9; D not certain. Germline V gene sequence: CDR1 SEHNR, CDR2 FQNEAQ (reference sequence). CDR3 length: 14 amino acids. The V end was cut by 7 bases, the J end by 1 base, with 12 bases between. CDR3 amino acids: CASIHTFGTDTQYF. Here the CDR3 DNA reads TGTGCCAGCATTCACACATTCGGCACAGATACGCAGTATTTT.

A single count supports this clone. The chain is built from TRBV4-1 and TRBJ2-7; TRBD1 aligns across 8 bases. Losses at the gene ends were 0 bases for V and 4 bases for J; bases not matched to a gene: 8. The V gene's germline CDR1 is MGHRA and CDR2 YSYEKL. The CDR3 extends over 16 amino acids. CDR3 sequence: CASSQDIGTGSYEQYF. The CDR3 DNA is TGCGCCAGCAGCCAAGATATAGGGACAGGTTCGTACGAGCAGTACTTC.

Regarding this clone: This CDR3 is also generated by other DNA sequences in the sample. V gene TRBV30 combines with J gene TRBJ2-5, with unresolved D. Trimming pared 0 bases from V and 2 bases from J, leaving 7 bases between. The germline CDR1 and CDR2 sequences are GTSNPN and SVGIG (reference sequence). The CDR3 covers 13 residues. CDR3 DNA: TGTGCCTGGAGTGTACTCCTTCAAGAGACCCAGTACTTC. Amino acids: CAWSVLLQETQYF.

The J gene is TRBJ2-1, the V gene TRBV5-4; TRBD1 aligns across 9 bases. CDR1 and CDR2 (germline): SGHNT, YYREEE (reference sequence). V lost 3 bases, J lost 2 bases, and 6 bases stayed unmatched. This CDR3 is built from 16 residues. The chain's CDR3 is CASSSFDRGAYNEQFF. Here the CDR3 DNA reads TGTGCCAGCAGCTCCTTCGACAGGGGGGCCTACAATGAGCAGTTCTTC.

The CDR3 coding sequence is TGTGCCAGCAGCTTAACTAGCCCGATCAAAGAGACCCAGTACTTC. Amino acids: CASSLTSPIKETQYF. V and J are TRBV7-6 and TRBJ2-5, with D possibly being TRBD2 (6 bases). Germline CDR1 reads SGHVS; CDR2 reads FNYEAQ. The V gene lost 2 bases and the J gene lost 3 bases, with 13 bases spanning the gap. This CDR3 has 15 residues. The whole variable domain, filled in from reference TRBV7-6 and TRBJ2-5, reads GAGVSQSPRYKVTKRGQDVALRCDPISGHVSLYWYRQALGQGPEFLTYFNYEAQQDKSGLPNDRFSAERPEGSISTLTIQRTEQRDSAMYRCASSLTSPIKETQYFGPGTRLLVL.

This rearrangement joins TRBV6-1 to TRBJ1-2; 7 bases match TRBD1. Germline V lookup: CDR1 MNHNS, CDR2 SASEGT. CDR3 size: 15 residues. The V and J ends lost 5 bases and 4 bases, in that order; junction bases with no gene match: 10. CDR3 bases: TGTGCCAGCAGTACCCTAGCAGGGGGAGCCTATGGCTACACCTTC. It is translated as CASSTLAGGAYGYTF.

The chain links TRBV4-2 to TRBJ2-1; 8 bases fit TRBD2. This CDR3 contains 16 residues. With V trimmed by 1 base and J by 8 bases, 10 bases remained unmatched. The germline CDR1 and CDR2 sequences are LGHNA and YNFKEQ. Here the CDR3 reads CASSQGLSGSLHEQFF. The CDR3 nucleotides are TGTGCCAGCAGCCAAGGCCTCAGCGGGAGTTTGCATGAGCAGTTCTTC.

This chain connects TRBV27 to TRBJ1-5, with 10 bases that match TRBD1. Germline loops: CDR1 MNHEY, CDR2 SMNVEV (reference sequence). The V gene end was trimmed by 0 bases and the J gene end by 2 bases; junction bases not matched to a gene: 4. The CDR3 has 17 residues. CDR3 sequence: CASSLSGTGVGNQPQHF. CDR3 DNA: TGTGCCAGCAGTTTATCGGGGACAGGGGTGGGCAATCAGCCCCAGCATTTT.

This clone has a single count. Other DNA sequences in this specimen translate into the identical CDR3. The chain is built from TRBV15 and TRBJ2-7; 11 positions match TRBD2. Unmatched junction bases numbered 7, after V lost 3 bases and J lost 0 bases. Germline V gives CDR1 LNHNV, CDR2 YYDKDF (reference sequence). CDR3 length: 17 residues. As DNA, the CDR3 is TGTGCCACCAGCAGGGCCGGGACTAGCGGCCTCTCCTACGAGCAGTACTTC. This gives the protein CATSRAGTSGLSYEQYF.

This chain uses TRBV7-2 with TRBJ1-4, with 7 nucleotides matching TRBD1. This CDR3 is 15 amino acids long. V gave up 4 bases and J gave up 7 bases; unmatched junction bases: 9. Germline V gene sequence: CDR1 SGHTA, CDR2 FQGNSA. The CDR3 DNA is TGTGCCAGCAGCTCAGTATCAGGGGGAGGTGAAAAACTGTTTTTT. Translating gives CASSSVSGGGEKLFF.

The chain has TRBV19 and TRBJ2-5, with D possibly matching TRBD2 (5 bases). The CDR3 extends over 13 amino acids. The germline CDR1 and CDR2 sequences are LNHDA and SQIVND (reference sequence). V lost 11 bases to trimming and J lost 5 bases, with 18 bases between them. The CDR3 DNA reads TGTGCCTCGAGGCGGGCGAGGCAGGAGACCCAGTACTTC. Its translation is CASRRARQETQYF.

The chain joins TRBV28 to TRBJ1-1; D possibly corresponds to TRBD1 (6 bases). The CDR3 has 15 amino acids. The ends were cut back, 8 bases at V and 3 bases at J, with 19 bases in the middle. Germline V lookup: CDR1 MDHEN, CDR2 SYDVKM. For the CDR3, the DNA is TGTGCCAGCTTGGAGAGATGGGGGGGCGACACTGAAGCTTTCTTT. Its translation: CASLERWGGDTEAFF.